Described below is a single T cell receptor (beta chain) sequence and its context. Its specificity is not known. This sample stems from a study of T cells after yellow fever vaccination. Trimming left V 5 bases short and J 8 bases short, with 9 bases between. The CDR3 contains 11 residues. TCRdb re-derived calls from the 5' RACE reads in MiXCR, one entry per CDR3 protein. The table shows approximately 330,000 distinct CDR3 sequences, with around 13% occurring only once. Notes on the study in general: Of the clonotypes, a small share occurred in both CD4 and CD8 compartments.

The sequence was collected from a man between 18 and 35 years old who received the YFV17D yellow fever vaccine. V usage is TRBV12-3 or TRBV12-4 and J usage is TRBJ1-2; no clear D gene. The sample was CD4+ T cells sorted from PBMCs, taken 15 days after the yellow fever booster vaccination. In DNA, the CDR3 is TGTGCCAGCAGTCGGGCGGGGGGCTACACCTTC. This encodes CASSRAGGYTF.